One sample yielded the 10 T cell receptor beta chains listed below, sequenced in a study of cytotoxic CD8 clonotypes in ibrutinib-treated CLL. Method: immunoSEQ multiplex PCR; TCRdb's copy keeps in-frame clones and lacks some. The profile shows around 250,000 clones, under 80% of them singletons. The sequenced sample was PBMCs, obtained after 24 months of ibrutinib treatment. The receptor set was obtained from a human donor with chronic lymphocytic leukemia.

The chain has TRBV30 and TRBJ1-2, with TRBD1 as a possible D gene (5 bases). This CDR3 contains 13 residues. V lost 6 bases and J lost 5, with 16 bases in between. CDR1 and CDR2 from the germline V gene are GTSNPN and SVGIG (reference sequence). CDR3 in DNA: TGTGCCTGCCGCCAGCAGGGTGGTTATGGCTACACCTTC. It is translated as CACRQQGGYGYTF.

V gene TRBV6-5 combines with J gene TRBJ1-1; no reliable D call. From germline, CDR1 is MNHEY and CDR2 SVGAGI. Trimming shortened V by 6 bases and J by 4 bases, and 12 bases separated the two germline ends. CDR3 length: 13 amino acids. The CDR3 DNA reads TGTGCCAGCAGGTCTACATATTCCACTGAAGCTTTCTTT. It translates to CASRSTYSTEAFF.

The chain couples TRBV11-2 to TRBJ1-2, with D possibly matching TRBD1 (5 bases). The germline gives CDR1 SGHAT, CDR2 FQNNGV. Trimming took off 5 bases at V and 5 bases at J, with 9 bases between the two ends. The CDR3 is made up of 12 amino acids. The CDR3 region is CASSPSGYGYTF. CDR3 nucleotide sequence: TGTGCCAGCAGCCCGTCAGGGTATGGCTACACCTTC.

The rearrangement links TRBV30 to TRBJ2-1, with 7 bases lining up with TRBD1. The V gene's germline CDR1 is GTSNPN and CDR2 SVGIG (reference sequence). This CDR3 is built from 12 residues. With 1 base clipped from V and 8 bases from J, the junction kept 2 bases outside the gene matches. Written as DNA, the CDR3 is TGTGCCTGGAGTGGAGGGGGCCATGAGCAGTTCTTC. This gives the protein CAWSGGGHEQFF.

The V call is TRBV28, the J call TRBJ1-2, with D perhaps TRBD1 (6 bases). The CDR3 has 15 amino acids. In germline, CDR1 is MDHEN, CDR2 SYDVKM. Between the trimmed V and J ends, which lost 1 base and 8 bases, there was a span of 17 bases. For the CDR3, the DNA is TGTGCCAGCAGTTTATTGGTAGGGTTTGGGGGCGGCTACACCTTC. Encoded protein: CASSLLVGFGGGYTF.

This clone was seen a single time. The chain links TRBV9 to TRBJ2-7, with D unresolved. Germline loops: CDR1 SGDLS, CDR2 YYNGEE. The CDR3 totals 14 residues. Trimming took 3 bases from V and 5 from J, leaving 15 bases between them. The CDR3 spells CASSAGFDIDEQYF. Here the CDR3 DNA reads TGTGCCAGCAGCGCCGGTTTTGACATCGACGAGCAGTACTTC.

This clone showed up just a few times. V usage is TRBV14 and J usage is TRBJ1-1, with D perhaps matching TRBD1 (6 bases). Germline CDR1 is SGHDN and CDR2 is FVKESK. Trimming removed 0 bases at V and 3 bases at J, with 11 bases between. This CDR3 has 15 residues. The CDR3 nucleotides read TGTGCCAGCAGCCAAGAACCAGCAGGGGACACTGAAGCTTTCTTT. Its translation is CASSQEPAGDTEAFF.

The chain links TRBV5-1 to TRBJ2-3, with TRBD1 identical over 7 bases. The CDR3 consists of 16 residues. Germline V gene lookup returns CDR1 SGHRS and CDR2 YFSETQ. The J segment lost 0 bases and the V segment lost 4 bases, leaving 8 bases of the junction unmatched. For the CDR3, the DNA is TGCGCCAGCAGCAAGGGGGACAGCTCTAGCACAGATACGCAGTATTTT. Its protein is CASSKGDSSSTDTQYF.

About this clone: The same CDR3 arises from other DNA sequences in this sample as well. The rearrangement links TRBV29-1 to TRBJ2-3; 7 nucleotides align to TRBD2. CDR1 and CDR2 (germline): SQVTM, ANQGSEA. V lost 1 base, J lost 2 bases, and 6 bases stayed unmatched. The CDR3 has 15 amino acids. Here the CDR3 reads CSVEGGEGPTDTQYF. The CDR3, as DNA: TGCAGCGTTGAAGGGGGGGAGGGACCCACAGATACGCAGTATTTT.

The rearrangement joins TRBV27 to TRBJ2-7; D perhaps matches TRBD2 (6 bases). The V end lost 5 bases, the J end lost 0 bases, and 20 bases lay between the germline ends. The CDR3 has 17 amino acids. Germline V lookup: CDR1 MNHEY, CDR2 SMNVEV (reference sequence). The CDR3 protein is CASSNTAGTSHSYEQYF. CDR3 nucleotides: TGTGCCAGCAGTAACACAGCCGGGACTTCCCACTCCTACGAGCAGTACTTC.